These 26 T cell receptor beta chains originate from one sample sequenced in a study of shared clonotypes between healthy human individuals. Clones were read by immunoSEQ multiplex PCR, and TCRdb kept only the in-frame ones, dropping some. The table records 490,000 or so clones, less than 80% of them present only once. The sequencing input was PBMCs. Receptors originate from a woman in her 40s in good health. Some clones in this sample may be carry-over from other donors' samples.

The chain carries TRBV6-6 and TRBJ1-3; D is unclear. CDR3 length equals 15 residues. Trimming shortened V by 2 bases and J by 0 bases, and 8 bases separated the two germline ends. Germline V gene lookup returns CDR1 MNHNY and CDR2 SVGAGI (reference sequence). The CDR3 loop is CASSYRVSSGNTIYF. In nucleotides, the CDR3 is TGTGCCAGCAGTTACCGAGTTTCCTCTGGAAACACCATATATTTT.

This chain links TRBV19 with TRBJ2-2, with 7 bases identical to TRBD2. The germline V gene has CDR1 LNHDA and CDR2 SQIVND (reference sequence). Trimming cost V 5 bases and J 5 bases; bases outside gene matches: 14. There are 17 residues in the CDR3. CDR3 bases: TGTGCCAGTAGTGCCCGCTGGACTAGGGCGGGGACCGGGGAGCTGTTTTTT. Amino acid sequence: CASSARWTRAGTGELFF.

This chain uses TRBV4-3 with TRBJ2-3, with D possibly being TRBD1 (7 bases). V lost 1 base, J lost 6 bases, and 17 bases lay in between. CDR1 LGHNA and CDR2 YSLEER come from the germline V gene. The CDR3 spans 16 residues. The chain's CDR3 is CASSQVADPGGDTQYF. CDR3 DNA: TGCGCCAGCAGCCAAGTGGCGGACCCAGGGGGGGATACGCAGTATTTT.

The chain carries TRBV7-9 and TRBJ2-7, with 12 nucleotides matching TRBD1. Germline V gene lookup returns CDR1 SEHNR and CDR2 FQNEAQ (reference sequence). This CDR3 contains 15 residues. Unmatched junction bases numbered 4, after V lost 0 bases and J lost 7 bases. The CDR3 nucleotides read TGTGCCAGCAGCTTAGCGGGACAGGGGGCCCGGGAGCAGTACTTC. This gives the protein CASSLAGQGAREQYF.

The CDR3 sequence: CASSAPDSSGYTF. The CDR3 coding sequence is TGTGCCAGCAGTGCCCCGGACAGTAGTGGCTACACCTTC. The V call is TRBV25-1, the J call TRBJ1-2; possibly TRBD1 for D (6 bases). Per germline, CDR1 MGHDK and CDR2 SYGVNS. The CDR3 is 13 residues long. V dropped 4 bases and J dropped 7 bases, with 13 bases sitting between them.

The V and J genes are TRBV7-2 and TRBJ2-2; D uncertain. The V gene lost 5 bases and the J gene lost 1 base, with 5 bases spanning the gap. This CDR3 contains 13 residues. The germline gives CDR1 SGHTA, CDR2 FQGNSA. The CDR3 region has the DNA TGTGCCAGCAGCCCCAGGAACACCGGGGAGCTGTTTTTT. This codes for CASSPRNTGELFF.

This CDR3 reads CAWGLALGVGRSGANVLTF. The DNA for the CDR3 is TGTGCCTGGGGCCTGGCACTGGGGGTGGGGCGGTCTGGGGCCAACGTCCTGACTTTC. The chain couples TRBV30 to TRBJ2-6, with D tentatively TRBD1 or TRBD2 (5 bases each). Germline CDR1 GTSNPN, CDR2 SVGIG (reference sequence). Trimming took off 5 bases at V and 1 base at J, with 24 bases between the two ends. The CDR3 spans 19 residues. Based on the CDR3 plus reference TRBV30 and TRBJ2-6, the full variable domain is SQTIHQWPATLVQPVGSPLSLECTVEGTSNPNLYWYRQAAGRGLQLLFYSVGIGQISSEVPQNLSASRPQDRQFILSSKKLLLSDSGFYLCAWGLALGVGRSGANVLTFGAGSRLTVL.

This clone was observed many times. V and J are TRBV30 and TRBJ1-2; D is unresolved. This CDR3 has 11 residues. V lost 1 base and J 4 bases, leaving 4 bases between the germline ends. Germline V gene sequence: CDR1 GTSNPN, CDR2 SVGIG (reference sequence). Here the CDR3 reads CAWSGTYGYTF. In nucleotides, the CDR3 is TGTGCCTGGAGTGGGACCTATGGCTACACCTTC.

This clone was picked up one time. The V gene is TRBV29-1, the J gene TRBJ1-2, with a tentative D call TRBD1 (5 bases). Germline V lookup: CDR1 SQVTM, CDR2 ANQGSEA. This CDR3 has 13 residues. Trimming stripped 3 bases from V and 3 bases from J, with 11 bases between. This CDR3 reads CSVDEGQDYGYTF. The CDR3 coding sequence is TGCAGCGTTGATGAGGGGCAGGACTATGGCTACACCTTC.

The rearrangement uses TRBV28 and TRBJ2-1; 11 bases fit TRBD2. Germline V gene lookup returns CDR1 MDHEN and CDR2 SYDVKM. After removal of 5 bases from V and 4 bases from J, the junction contained 4 bases not matched to a gene. The CDR3 runs 15 residues. The CDR3 bases are TGTGCCAGCAGTCACCTAGCGGGAGGTTACAATGAGCAGTTCTTC. This translates into CASSHLAGGYNEQFF.

V usage is TRBV27 and J usage is TRBJ2-2; D call uncertain. The length of the CDR3 is 12 residues. The V gene lost 5 bases and the J gene lost 4 bases, with 5 bases spanning the gap. Looked up from germline, CDR1 is MNHEY and CDR2 is SMNVEV (reference sequence). The CDR3 nucleotides are TGTGCCAGCAGTGTAAGCACCGGGGAGCTGTTTTTT. Translated: CASSVSTGELFF.

This clone came up a few times. Since a much larger clone is just one base distant, this may be a read error. The J gene is TRBJ1-1, the V gene TRBV21-1; no check of the table's D call, TRBD1, against the DNA was made. TRBV21-1 is given as a pseudogene. This CDR3 spans 14 amino acids. Here the CDR3 DNA reads TGTGCCAGCAGGTCGGGACAGGGCAACACTGAAGCTTTCTTT. Its protein is CASRSGQGNTEAFF.

The V gene is TRBV18, the J gene TRBJ2-5, with 12 bases lining up with TRBD1. With 2 bases clipped from V and 6 bases from J, the junction kept 10 bases outside the gene matches. Germline V CDR1 and CDR2: KGHSH, LQKENI. The CDR3 extends over 17 amino acids. The CDR3 DNA follows: TGTGCCAGCTCACCAGTGGGACAGGGGGCCGGAATGCAGACCCAGTACTTC. Amino acid sequence: CASSPVGQGAGMQTQYF. Using reference TRBV18 and TRBJ2-5 for the parts outside the CDR3, the full variable domain is NAGVMQNPRHLVRRRGQEARLRCSPMKGHSHVYWYRQLPEEGLKFMVYLQKENIIDESGMPKERFSAEFPKEGPSILRIQQVVRGDSAAYFCASSPVGQGAGMQTQYFGPGTRLLVL.

In its sample, this clone was seen once. One end of the junction varies from germline; a read error may be responsible. The genes are TRBV29-1 and TRBJ2-2; 9 bases fit TRBD2. Germline loops: CDR1 SQVTM, CDR2 ANQGSEA. The CDR3 extends over 16 amino acids. CDR3 loop: CSVPRTSESSTGELLF. The CDR3 nucleotides read TGCAGCGTCCCCAGGACTAGCGAGAGCTCCACCGGGGAGCTGCTTTTT.

The chain carries TRBV13 and TRBJ2-1, with 14 bases matching TRBD2. Per germline, CDR1 PRHDT and CDR2 FYEKMQ (reference sequence). The CDR3 extends over 17 amino acids. The J segment lost 3 bases and the V segment lost 5 bases, leaving 6 bases of the junction unmatched. The CDR3 DNA follows: TGTGCCAGCAGCCCACGGGGGACTAGCGGGAGCTACAATGAGCAGTTCTTC. This translates into CASSPRGTSGSYNEQFF.

The sample holds a few counts of this clone. The gene calls are TRBV30 and TRBJ1-1; possible D gene TRBD1, 5 bases. CDR3 length: 13 residues. Deletions cut 3 bases from V and 0 bases from J, with 8 bases between. From germline, CDR1 is GTSNPN and CDR2 SVGIG (reference sequence). In nucleotides, the CDR3 is TGTGCCTGGAGGAAGGGGTTGAACACTGAAGCTTTCTTT. Its translation is CAWRKGLNTEAFF.

The chain employs TRBV29-1 and TRBJ1-3, with D possibly matching TRBD1 (5 bases). The CDR3 has 12 residues. Trimming cost V 5 bases and J 6 bases, with 11 bases left between them. Germline CDR1 SQVTM, CDR2 ANQGSEA. The CDR3 coding sequence is TGCAGCGTTTCGACGGGGACAAACACCATATATTTT. It specifies CSVSTGTNTIYF.

The chain combines TRBV7-2 with TRBJ2-7; D might be TRBD2 (5 bases). CDR1 is SGHTA, CDR2 FQGNSA, per germline. This CDR3 comprises 16 residues. V gave up 0 bases and J gave up 0 bases, with 12 bases separating them. CDR3 sequence: CASSLATRPSSYEQYF. The DNA of the CDR3 is TGTGCCAGCAGCTTAGCCACTAGACCGAGCTCCTACGAGCAGTACTTC.

The J gene is TRBJ2-2, the V gene TRBV7-9, with 9 bases lining up with TRBD2. Germline V gives CDR1 SEHNR, CDR2 FQNEAQ (reference sequence). The V and J ends lost 5 bases and 3 bases, in that order; junction bases with no gene match: 7. CDR3 length: 16 residues. The CDR3 bases are TGTGCCAGCAGCCCCCGGACTAGCGCCTACACCGGGGAGCTGTTTTTT. Its protein is CASSPRTSAYTGELFF.

The genes are TRBV5-1 and TRBJ2-1, with a possible D match to TRBD1 (5 bases). This CDR3 has 12 amino acids. Germline-derived CDR1 and CDR2 are SGHRS and YFSETQ. Trimming cost V 0 bases and J 9 bases, with 7 bases left between them. The CDR3 is CASSLGGLEQFF. For the CDR3, the DNA is TGCGCCAGCAGCTTGGGGGGCCTTGAGCAGTTCTTC.

This clone showed up just a few times. The chain couples TRBV19 to TRBJ1-2, with TRBD1 as a possible D gene (5 bases). V was cut by 3 bases and J by 0 bases, with 8 bases left in between. Germline values: CDR1 LNHDA, CDR2 SQIVND (reference sequence). The CDR3 sequence is 14 residues long. CDR3 sequence (DNA): TGTGCCAGTAGTATCGGGGGAGCTAACTATGGCTACACCTTC. Protein: CASSIGGANYGYTF.

On this clone itself: Mismatch with germline at one junction end may stem from a read error. The chain carries TRBV7-2 and TRBJ2-7, with 10 bases aligning to TRBD1. This CDR3 has 12 residues. Germline V CDR1 and CDR2: SGHTA, FQGNSA. In DNA, the CDR3 is TGTGCCAGCAGCGACGACAGGGGGCCCCTTGACTTC. Its protein is CASSDDRGPLDF.

In this sample, this clone turned up a few times. This rearrangement joins TRBV5-4 to TRBJ2-2, with D uncertain. Between the trimmed V and J ends, which lost 0 bases and 7 bases, there was a span of 4 bases. CDR3 length equals 12 residues. Germline CDR1 and CDR2: SGHNT and YYREEE (reference sequence). The CDR3 DNA reads as TGTGCCAGCAGCTTGGGGCACGGGGAGCTGTTTTTT. Its translation: CASSLGHGELFF.

This clone occurred many times. This sequence joins TRBV25-1 and TRBJ2-2; D is uncertain. The CDR3 extends over 13 amino acids. Germline V lookup: CDR1 MGHDK, CDR2 SYGVNS. Between the trimmed V and J ends, which lost 8 bases and 5 bases, there was a span of 12 bases. CDR3 sequence: CASPPLRTGELFF. CDR3 DNA sequence: TGTGCCAGCCCTCCTCTGAGGACCGGGGAGCTGTTTTTT.

About this clone itself: Since no conserved phenylalanine or tryptophan closes the CDR3, a read error is the likely cause. The chain couples TRBV5-4 to TRBJ2-7, with 11 bases fitting TRBD2. The ends lost 0 bases at V and 4 bases at J; junction bases unmatched: 6. The CDR3 is 16 residues long. Germline-derived CDR1 and CDR2 are SGHNT and YYREEE (reference sequence). CDR3 loop: CASSLGIAGGIYEQYL. The CDR3 DNA follows: TGTGCCAGCAGCTTGGGGATAGCGGGAGGGATTTACGAGCAGTACCTC.

The chain is built from TRBV4-1 and TRBJ2-7; 7 bases agree with TRBD2. V was pared by 0 bases and J by 2 bases, with 10 bases of the junction left unmatched. The germline CDR1 and CDR2 sequences are MGHRA and YSYEKL. CDR3 length: 17 residues. The CDR3, as DNA: TGCGCCAGCAGCCAAGATCTGGCTAGCGGAGATACCTACGAGCAGTACTTC. Protein sequence: CASSQDLASGDTYEQYF.